This T cell receptor beta chain emerged from a study of blood T cell repertoires in COVID-19. Generated by immunoSEQ multiplex PCR, the TCRdb table keeps only in-frame clones and is missing some. The repertoire holds roughly 340,000 clones, with more than 75% as singletons. This TCR was sampled from a woman aged 45-60 years with COVID-19, enrolled during active disease. The sample comprised peripheral blood.

CDR3 nucleotide sequence: TGTGCCAGCAGTCTGGTAAACAGGGGGCCTGGGGACTATGGCTACACCTTC. Its translation: CASSLVNRGPGDYGYTF. The chain employs TRBV27 and TRBJ1-2, with 9 bases lining up with TRBD1. Germline V lookup: CDR1 MNHEY, CDR2 SMNVEV (reference sequence). The CDR3 loop spans 17 amino acids. The V segment lost 5 bases and the J segment 3 bases; nucleotides outside the gene matches: 13.